This TCR beta chain was captured in a study of blood T cells in healthy people across ages. Note on this clonotype: Its cognate antigen is unknown.

Overall study findings and caveats: Long-lived and aged donors differed, with more naive CD4+ cells and higher diversity in the long-lived.

V gave up 8 bases and J gave up 5 bases; unmatched junction bases: 5. The CDR3 runs 12 residues. Germline CDR1 is KGHSH and CDR2 is LQKENI. A sample-barcoded 5' primer and a J-beta primer mix were used in a second PCR of roughly 7 to 11 cycles. The template-switch adaptor, which had 12 random nucleotides, put a tag on each cDNA molecule. Using its own MiXCR run on the 5' RACE reads, TCRdb lists one record per CDR3 protein. Among about 1.5 million distinct CDR3 sequences, approximately 43% were seen once, and the ten largest hold over 3.5%. Around 10 milliliters of peripheral blood were drawn from each donor.

The sample consisted of blood. This TCR was sampled from a woman between 18 and 29 years old in good health. The V call is TRBV18, the J call TRBJ1-2, with TRBD1 matching 7 bases. In DNA form, the CDR3 reads TGTGCCAGCGCAGCGACAGGGTATGGCTACACCTTC. Its protein is CASAATGYGYTF.